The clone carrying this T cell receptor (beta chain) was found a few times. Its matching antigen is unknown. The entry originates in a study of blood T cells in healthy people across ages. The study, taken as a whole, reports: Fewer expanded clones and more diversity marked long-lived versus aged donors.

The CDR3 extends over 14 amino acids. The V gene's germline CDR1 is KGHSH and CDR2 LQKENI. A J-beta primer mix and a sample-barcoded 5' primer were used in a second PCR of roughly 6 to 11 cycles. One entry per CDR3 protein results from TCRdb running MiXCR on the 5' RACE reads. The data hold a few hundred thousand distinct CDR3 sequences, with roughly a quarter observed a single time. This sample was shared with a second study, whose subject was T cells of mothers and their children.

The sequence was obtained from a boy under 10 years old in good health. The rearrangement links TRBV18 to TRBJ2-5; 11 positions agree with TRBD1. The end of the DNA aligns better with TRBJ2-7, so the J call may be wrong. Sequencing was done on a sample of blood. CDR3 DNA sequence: TGTGCCAGCTCAGGGACAGGGGGCTCCTACGAGCAGTACTTC. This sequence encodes CASSGTGGSYEQYF.